The source of this T cell receptor beta chain is a study of Graves' ophthalmopathy and Graves' hyperthyroidism. This clonotype has ten or more counts. Germline CDR1 and CDR2: SNHLY and FYNNEI. V was trimmed by 2 bases and J by 2 bases, leaving 9 bases between them. This CDR3 has 14 residues. For repertoire sequencing, the TCR beta CDR3 regions were amplified from RNA transcripts. Amplification began with first-round RT-PCR using HTBI primers, then second-round multiplex PCR was performed. TCRdb redid the calling of the multiplex PCR reads with MiXCR, one entry per CDR3 protein. Of about 550,000 distinct CDR3 sequences listed, 35% to 40% are singletons.

The rearrangement links TRBV2 to TRBJ1-2, with D unresolved. The clonotype originates from an adult man with Graves' hyperthyroidism. The source material was peripheral blood or thyroid tissue (not recorded which). The CDR3 loop reads CASSELSRNYGYTF. The CDR3 DNA is TGTGCCAGCAGTGAATTGAGCAGAAACTATGGCTACACCTTC. The full variable domain, rest sourced from reference TRBV2 and TRBJ1-2, is EPEVTQTPSHQVTQMGQEVILRCVPISNHLYFYWYRQILGQKVEFLVSFYNNEISEKSEIFDDQFSVERPDGSNFTLKIRSTKLEDSAMYFCASSELSRNYGYTFGSGTRLTVV.